Here is one T cell receptor (beta chain) with its context. Antigen unknown. Mismatch with germline at one junction end may stem from a read error. CDR1 SGHDT and CDR2 YYEEEE come from the germline V gene. The CDR3 totals 12 residues. Sequencing used immunoSEQ v3. Survey-level samples got about 2 million read pairs; deep-level samples got 5-6 million. Assay used: immunoSEQ multiplex PCR; TCRdb lists only in-frame clones, some missing. Seen here are around 15,000 clones, around 88% observed once, and the top ten hold roughly 0.93%. This sample is part of a study of TIL therapy for anti-PD-1-resistant metastatic lung cancer. Study overall: Patients then received nivolumab; progressors got lymphodepletion, TIL and IL-2. Study observations and caveats: Treatment-naive, never-smoker and oncogene-addicted patients were overrepresented in this highly selected cohort.

Time point defined: pre-treatment sample, taken before nivolumab and TIL therapy. The J gene is TRBJ1-4, the V gene TRBV5-6, with 7 bases fitting TRBD1. The specimen comprised blood, sampled at baseline. This clonotype originated in a person aged 25-79 years with non-small cell lung cancer. The chain's CDR3 is CASSQGGTKLLF. The CDR3 nucleotides read TGTGCCAGCAGCCAGGGGGGAACAAAGCTACTTTTT.